This T cell receptor beta chain was sequenced during a study of cytomegalovirus exposure and HLA in healthy donors. Study conclusions and caveats: Per published accounts, TCR beta sequences correctly predicted the HLA-A and HLA-B alleles of most subjects.

PCR used 60 Vbeta primers and 13 Jbeta primers. Generated by immunoSEQ multiplex PCR, the TCRdb table keeps only in-frame clones and is missing some. The data contain approximately 140,000 clones, 63% of them singletons. Turning to this clone: Its antigen is unknown.

Germline V gene lookup returns CDR1 SNHLY and CDR2 FYNNEI. Trimming took off 8 bases at V and 1 base at J, with 23 bases between the two ends. The length of the CDR3 is 17 residues. Sequencing input: PBMCs. The sequence derives from a woman aged 60-75 years in good health and CMV-seropositive. The gene calls are TRBV2 and TRBJ1-1; possible D gene TRBD1, 5 bases. Here the CDR3 reads CASVGLALSGRNTEAFF. The CDR3 DNA reads as TGTGCCAGCGTCGGTTTGGCCTTGTCAGGGCGGAACACTGAAGCTTTCTTT.